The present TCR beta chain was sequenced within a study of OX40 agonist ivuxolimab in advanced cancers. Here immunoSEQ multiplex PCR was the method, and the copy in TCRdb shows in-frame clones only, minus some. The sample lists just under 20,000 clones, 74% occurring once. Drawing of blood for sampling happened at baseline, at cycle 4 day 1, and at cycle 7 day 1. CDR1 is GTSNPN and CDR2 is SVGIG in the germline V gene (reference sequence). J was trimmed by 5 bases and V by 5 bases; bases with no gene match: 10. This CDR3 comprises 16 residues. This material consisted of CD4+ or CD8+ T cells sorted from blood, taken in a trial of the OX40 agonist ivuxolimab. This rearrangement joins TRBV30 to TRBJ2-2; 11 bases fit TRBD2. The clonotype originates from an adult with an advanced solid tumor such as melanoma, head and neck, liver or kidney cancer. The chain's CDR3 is CAWQSLAGVDTGELFF. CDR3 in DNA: TGTGCCTGGCAATCACTAGCGGGAGTCGATACCGGGGAGCTGTTTTTT.